This T cell receptor (beta chain) was captured by sequencing in a study of spatial heterogeneity in lung cancer (dated by TCRdb to the late 2010s). The study in broad terms: Samples were obtained from around 72 patients with early-stage, untreated non-small cell lung cancer from the lung TRACERx cohort. Follow-up PBMC samples were sequenced whenever available, with a median time to follow-up of 2 to 3 years after resection. Beta-chain transcripts were consistently detected in greater numbers than alpha-chain transcripts, which likely reflected higher beta-chain transcript abundance. In the raw uncorrected reads, each unique combination of TCR and UMI appeared on average more than ten times. In non-small cell lung cancer, the study made a quantitative comparison of TCR alpha and beta repertoires among multiple tumor regions, matched nontumor lung and blood. TCR repertoire features were related to nonsynonymous mutation counts determined by whole-exome sequencing of tumor tissue. At surgery, both alpha and beta chains were TCR-sequenced in about 200 tumor regions, about 64 matched nontumor lung samples and 56 PBMC samples. General study outcomes and caveats: Ubiquitous expanded tumor TCRs were detected in blood more often at tumor resection than at routine follow-up. Only roughly 15 patients were included in the comparisons of baseline and follow-up blood repertoires. Confirming at a functional level the hypothesis that regional TCRs recognize regional mutations was considered to require additional single-cell paired TCR alpha and beta sequencing.

Looking up the germline V gene yields CDR1 KGHDR and CDR2 SFDVKD. Deletion took 5 bases off V and 5 bases off J, with a span of 6 bases between the germline ends. From its cysteine to its phenylalanine, the CDR3 spans 12 amino acids. Only CDR3 DNA is held: 36 bases, read in frame from base 1. Receptor libraries were prepared by 5' RACE. Sequencing was carried out with a NextSeq 500. To allow correction of PCR and sequencing errors, the TCR library protocol tagged every TCR cDNA molecule with a unique molecular identifier. In the source study's methods: Decombinator tools were used for TCR identification, UMI-based error correction and CDR3 extraction. TCRs above a frequency of 2 per 1,000, corresponding to the top 1% of the tumor frequency distribution, were defined as expanded. Rényi diversity was computed with the R vegan package after subsampling each repertoire 100 times to 5,000 TCRs. CDR3 similarity networks were built from amino acid triplet string-kernel similarity, connecting CDR3s with pairwise similarity above 0.82. TCRdb redid the processing of the public reads, applying fastp at Q25 and MiXCR, and retained in-frame beta chains. A single entry per CDR3 protein holds the most common genes and DNA from its merged rows. These V and J calls originate from TCRdb's pipeline instead of the authors' own analysis. Counted in this sample were about 70,000 distinct CDR3 sequences; 8% to 10% of them appeared once. Of the sample, approximately 2% is held by the ten largest clones.

This clonotype was counted between two and nine times. Its specific antigen is unknown. Per-nucleotide qualities are absent, and no much larger clonotype sits a single base away. The time point label of this sample denotes: blood at routine non-recurrence follow-up after resection. Without any cell sorting, TCR sequencing was performed on whole RNA extracted either from tumor and nontumor lung tissue or from cryopreserved PBMC samples. A patient was chosen for TCR sequencing only when enough RNA was available from at least two tumor regions. The sequencing used PBMCs, collected at follow-up. The origin of this receptor is a female donor with early-stage non-small cell lung cancer. This chain is built from TRBV24-1 and TRBJ2-1, with no confident D gene call. The nucleotide sequence is given as TGTGCCACCAGTGTTAGGCACAATGAGCAGTTCTTC. Its protein product is CATSVRHNEQFF.